The clone carrying this T cell receptor (beta chain) was detected a few times. The antigen remains unidentified. The treatment here: roughly 11-day PBMC culture with coronavirus spike peptide pools or control peptides (ViraFEST assay). Harvesting of the unexposed donor's CD4+ T cells predated the COVID-19 pandemic (2011-2018). Half-medium replacement with fresh IL-2 medium took place on days 3 and 7. The data were taken from a study of vaccination and CD4 T cells after COVID-19. On the study more broadly: Six men and four women formed the convalescents, two being Hispanic. Regarding the study as a whole: Convalescent patients' median share of reactive clones seen only post-vaccination was around 86%.

Cultured CD4+ T-cell DNA underwent Oncomine TCR Beta short-read sequencing. From CD4+ T cells that had been cultured, genomic DNA was extracted. Using its own MiXCR run on the PCR reads, TCRdb lists one record per CDR3 protein. The repertoire holds some 4,900 distinct CDR3 sequences, roughly 40% seen once, with 35% to 50% in the top ten. The CDR3 covers 13 residues. Germline values: CDR1 DFQATT, CDR2 SNEGSKA (reference sequence). V lost 5 bases and J 5 bases, leaving 13 bases between the germline ends. This TCR derives from a human donor in good health. Sequenced input: CD4+ T cells from blood, cultured in vitro. V and J are TRBV20-1 and TRBJ1-5, with unresolved D. The chain's CDR3 is CSAYAGNDQPQHF. In DNA, the CDR3 is TGCAGTGCTTACGCGGGCAACGATCAGCCCCAGCATTTT.